This entry concerns a single T cell receptor beta chain. What it binds is not known. This specimen includes other DNA sequences encoding the same CDR3. From germline, CDR1 is SGHRS and CDR2 YFSETQ. CDR3 size: 13 residues. Between the trimmed V and J ends, which lost 0 bases and 6 bases, there was a span of 9 bases. The data stem from a study of shared clonotypes between healthy human individuals. In the authors' workflow: Junction-only sequences produced by ImmunoSEQ had no quality scores, so filtering differed. Clones were sequenced by immunoSEQ multiplex PCR, and TCRdb holds only the in-frame ones, with some missing. The V and J calls and clone size were taken over from that table, and D and trimming were inferred from the DNA. The sample includes about 2 million clones, roughly 94% of them seen just once. Study observations and caveats: Shared clonotypes across all four donors exceeded non-shared ones in generation probability. The study's rarefaction showed incomplete sorted-subset sequencing despite large depth. Estimated richness was generally greater in naive than memory subsets.

The chain combines TRBV5-1 with TRBJ1-1; unclear D gene. The source material was naive CD4+ T cells sorted from blood. Subset indicated: CD45RA+ positively selected. The sequence was obtained from a man between 18 and 35 years old in good health. The chain's CDR3 is CASSLAGISEAFF. The CDR3 nucleotides read TGCGCCAGCAGCTTGGCAGGTATCTCTGAAGCTTTCTTT.